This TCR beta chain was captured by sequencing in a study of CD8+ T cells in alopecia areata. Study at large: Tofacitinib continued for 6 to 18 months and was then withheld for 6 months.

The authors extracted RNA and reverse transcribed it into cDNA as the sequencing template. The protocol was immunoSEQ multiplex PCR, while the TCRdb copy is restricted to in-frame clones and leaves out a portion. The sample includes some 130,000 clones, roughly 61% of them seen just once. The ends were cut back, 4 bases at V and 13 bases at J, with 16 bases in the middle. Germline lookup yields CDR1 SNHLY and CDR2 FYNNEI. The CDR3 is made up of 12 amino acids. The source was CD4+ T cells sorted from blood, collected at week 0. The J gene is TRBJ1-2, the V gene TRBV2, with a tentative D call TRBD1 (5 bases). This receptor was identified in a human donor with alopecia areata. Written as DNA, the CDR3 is TGTGCCAGCAGTGTAGAGCGGGGGAAGAGCACCTTC. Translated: CASSVERGKSTF.